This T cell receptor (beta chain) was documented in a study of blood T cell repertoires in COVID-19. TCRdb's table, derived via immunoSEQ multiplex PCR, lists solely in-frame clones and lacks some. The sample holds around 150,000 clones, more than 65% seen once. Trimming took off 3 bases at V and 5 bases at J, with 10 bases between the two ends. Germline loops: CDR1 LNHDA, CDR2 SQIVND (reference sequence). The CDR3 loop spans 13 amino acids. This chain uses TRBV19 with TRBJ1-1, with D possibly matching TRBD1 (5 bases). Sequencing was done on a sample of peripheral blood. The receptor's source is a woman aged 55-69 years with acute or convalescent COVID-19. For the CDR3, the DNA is TGTGCCAGTAGTATTAACCGGGGGACTGAAGCTTTCTTT. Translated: CASSINRGTEAFF.